The 23 T cell receptor beta chains reported below all come from one sample, sequenced in a study of beta chain features in type 1 diabetes. The study reverse transcribed the entire isolated RNA, so it sequenced expressed TCRB transcripts. Sequencing was performed with immunoSEQ multiplex PCR; in TCRdb, only in-frame clones are kept and a portion is missing. The sample has over 150,000 clones, roughly an eighth seen once; the top ten hold approximately 0.64%. The sample was central memory CD4+ T cells from blood. The receptors shown here come from a woman younger than 30 in good health.

This clone has only a few counts. This chain links TRBV6-1 with TRBJ2-1; D uncertain. Germline values: CDR1 MNHNS, CDR2 SASEGT. The CDR3 loop spans 17 amino acids. V was clipped by 2 bases and J by 0 bases, with 14 bases between them. For the CDR3, the DNA is TGTGCCAGCAGTGAATTATTTGGGCCTACCTCCTACAATGAGCAGTTCTTC. Protein: CASSELFGPTSYNEQFF.

In this sample, this clone turned up many times. This chain joins TRBV6-5 and TRBJ2-4; TRBD1 might be the D (7 bases). V was pared by 6 bases and J by 7 bases, with 13 bases between. This CDR3 has 13 amino acids. Germline-derived CDR1 and CDR2 are MNHEY and SVGAGI. The CDR3 here is CASRFSGGNIQYF. CDR3 sequence (DNA): TGTGCCAGCAGATTCTCAGGGGGGAACATTCAGTACTTC.

The V call is TRBV27, the J call TRBJ2-6; D is unresolved. V lost 2 bases and J 2 bases, leaving 10 bases between the germline ends. CDR1 and CDR2 (germline): MNHEY, SMNVEV (reference sequence). The CDR3 runs 16 residues. Here the CDR3 reads CASSLRSFPGANVLTF. In DNA, the CDR3 is TGTGCCAGCAGTTTACGGAGCTTCCCTGGGGCCAACGTCCTGACTTTC.

The table lists this clone with a few counts. The V call is TRBV6-5, the J call TRBJ1-2; maybe TRBD1 (5 bases). V lost 5 bases and J lost 3, with 13 bases in between. The length of the CDR3 is 14 residues. Germline-derived CDR1 and CDR2 are MNHEY and SVGAGI. The CDR3 bases are TGTGCCAGCAGTCCAGCCCAGGGTCACTATGGCTACACCTTC. It encodes CASSPAQGHYGYTF.

J is TRBJ1-3 and V is TRBV28; TRBD1 matches at 9 bases. The CDR3 contains 17 residues. V dropped 3 bases and J dropped 0; count of bases not matched to a gene: 6. Germline lookup yields CDR1 MDHEN and CDR2 SYDVKM. CDR3 DNA: TGTGCCAGCAGTTTTCAGGGGACAGGGCTCTCTGGAAACACCATATATTTT. Translation gives CASSFQGTGLSGNTIYF.

This clone was seen a few times. The gene calls are TRBV19 and TRBJ1-1; D gene unclear. V was trimmed by 8 bases and J by 0 bases, leaving 19 bases between them. The germline V gene has CDR1 LNHDA and CDR2 SQIVND (reference sequence). The CDR3 contains 16 residues. CDR3 amino acids: CASRDSETSMNTEAFF. The CDR3 nucleotides are TGTGCCAGTCGGGATTCCGAGACAAGCATGAACACTGAAGCTTTCTTT.

The gene calls are TRBV6-5 and TRBJ2-3, with 9 nucleotides matching TRBD1. CDR3 length: 15 amino acids. V shed 7 bases and J 4 bases; nucleotides not matched to a gene: 9. The germline V gene encodes CDR1 MNHEY and CDR2 SVGAGI. This chain's CDR3 is CASNPGTGRPDTQYF. CDR3 in DNA: TGTGCCAGCAATCCCGGGACAGGGAGGCCAGATACGCAGTATTTT.

This clone was found a few times. This chain uses TRBV19 with TRBJ1-5, with D perhaps matching TRBD1 (6 bases). The CDR3 has 14 amino acids. Trimming removed 6 bases at V and 3 bases at J, with 12 bases between. Germline CDR1 is LNHDA and CDR2 is SQIVND (reference sequence). The CDR3 here is CASSPTGPNQPQHF. In nucleotides, the CDR3 is TGTGCCAGTAGCCCCACAGGGCCCAATCAGCCCCAGCATTTT.

In this sample, this clone turned up a few times. The rearrangement joins TRBV11-2 to TRBJ2-1; the D gene is possibly TRBD1 (5 bases). Per germline, CDR1 SGHAT and CDR2 FQNNGV. V shed 11 bases and J shed 1 base, with 15 bases lying between them. The length of the CDR3 is 14 residues. CDR3 DNA sequence: TGTGCCTCACAAAGTCAGGGTTCCTACAATGAGCAGTTCTTC. This codes for CASQSQGSYNEQFF.

The chain carries TRBV5-1 and TRBJ2-4, with D uncertain. CDR3 size: 13 residues. V was shortened by 1 base and J by 7 bases, with 9 bases between the two germline ends. Germline lookup yields CDR1 SGHRS and CDR2 YFSETQ. CDR3 sequence (DNA): TGCGCCAGCAGCTTGAACAGAAACAACATTCAGTACTTC. Amino acid sequence: CASSLNRNNIQYF.

This clone came up a few times. The chain has TRBV2 and TRBJ2-1; D perhaps matches TRBD2 (5 bases). V was cut by 10 bases and J by 2 bases, with 18 bases left in between. Germline V gene data show CDR1 as SNHLY and CDR2 as FYNNEI. The CDR3 is 15 amino acids. The CDR3 protein is CATQIGDSPYNEQFF. In DNA, the CDR3 is TGTGCCACCCAAATCGGGGATTCCCCCTACAATGAGCAGTTCTTC. The full variable domain, with the rest looked up from reference TRBV2 and TRBJ2-1, is EPEVTQTPSHQVTQMGQEVILRCVPISNHLYFYWYRQILGQKVEFLVSFYNNEISEKSEIFDDQFSVERPDGSNFTLKIRSTKLEDSAMYFCATQIGDSPYNEQFFGPGTRLTVL.

This clone has just a few counts. The genes are TRBV7-2 and TRBJ2-6; 10 bases map to TRBD2. The V gene's germline CDR1 is SGHTA and CDR2 FQGNSA. V shed 5 bases and J 0 bases; nucleotides not matched to a gene: 4. The CDR3 extends over 17 amino acids. In DNA form, the CDR3 reads TGTGCCAGCAGCATCTTAGCGGGAGGCTCTGGGGCCAACGTCCTGACTTTC. Translation gives CASSILAGGSGANVLTF.

This clone was detected a few times. The V and J genes are TRBV5-4 and TRBJ2-5; 11 positions match TRBD2. The V gene's germline CDR1 is SGHNT and CDR2 YYREEE (reference sequence). V lost 2 bases to trimming and J lost 2 bases; unmatched junction nucleotides: 5. The CDR3 length is 16 residues. The CDR3, as DNA: TGTGCCAGCAGCTTCCCGGGACTAGCGGTTCAAGAGACCCAGTACTTC. Translation gives CASSFPGLAVQETQYF.

The CDR3, as DNA: TGTGCCTGGGGCGCCGGGACTAGGAGGACAGATACGCAGTATTTT. Amino acids: CAWGAGTRRTDTQYF. The V call is TRBV30, the J call TRBJ2-3; 8 bases align to TRBD2. V lost 5 bases and J lost 3; bases outside the gene matches: 10. Germline-derived CDR1 and CDR2 are GTSNPN and SVGIG (reference sequence). The CDR3 contains 15 residues.

V is TRBV18 and J is TRBJ1-1; D is uncertain. Per the germline V gene, CDR1 is KGHSH and CDR2 is LQKENI. The CDR3 contains 12 residues. The CDR3 sequence: CVTRDMNTEAFF. CDR3 DNA sequence: TGTGTAACGAGGGATATGAACACTGAAGCTTTCTTT. Filled out from reference TRBV18 and TRBJ1-1, the complete variable domain reads NAGVMQNPRHLVRRRGQEARLRCSPMKGHSHVYWYRQLPEEGLKFMVYLQKENIIDESGMPKERFSAEFPKEGPSILRIQQVVRGDSAAYFCVTRDMNTEAFFGQGTRLTVV.

This clone appeared a few times. V and J are TRBV7-3 and TRBJ2-3; 14 nucleotides agree with TRBD2. The CDR3 is 16 residues long. V shed 5 bases, J shed 4 bases, and the junction held 5 bases outside the gene matches. Germline values: CDR1 SGHTA, CDR2 FQGTGA. CDR3 nucleotide sequence: TGTGCCAGCAGCACGGGACTAGCGGGAGAGGCAGATACGCAGTATTTT. It codes for CASSTGLAGEADTQYF.

The chain recombines TRBV11-3 with TRBJ2-5; tentatively, D is TRBD1 (6 bases). Between the trimmed V and J ends, which lost 6 bases and 2 bases, there was a span of 13 bases. This CDR3 has 14 residues. Germline loops: CDR1 SGHNT, CDR2 YENEEA. This chain's CDR3 is CASSLGDTQETQYF. The CDR3, as DNA: TGTGCCAGCAGTCTAGGGGACACTCAAGAGACCCAGTACTTC. The complete variable domain, with remaining parts taken from reference TRBV11-3 and TRBJ2-5, reads EAGVVQSPRYKIIEKKQPVAFWCNPISGHNTLYWYLQNLGQGPELLIRYENEEAVDDSQLPKDRFSAERLKGVDSTLKIQPAELGDSAVYLCASSLGDTQETQYFGPGTRLLVL.

The chain is built from TRBV4-2 and TRBJ2-5; D possibly corresponds to TRBD1 (6 bases). V was cut by 0 bases and J by 5 bases, with 13 bases left in between. Germline V CDR1 and CDR2: LGHNA, YNFKEQ. The CDR3 spans 15 residues. CDR3 DNA: TGTGCCAGCAGCCAAGAATGGCAGGGGTTGGAGACCCAGTACTTC. Its protein is CASSQEWQGLETQYF.

This clone was recorded a few times. The chain links TRBV7-2 to TRBJ1-5; D uncertain. The CDR3 loop spans 15 amino acids. With 1 base removed from V and 6 bases from J, the gap between germline ends came to 13 bases. Germline loops: CDR1 SGHTA, CDR2 FQGNSA. The CDR3 loop is CASSLEASVGQPQHF. CDR3 DNA sequence: TGTGCCAGCAGCTTAGAGGCCAGCGTCGGTCAGCCCCAGCATTTT.

The J gene is TRBJ1-4, the V gene TRBV30, with 9 bases identical to TRBD1. CDR1 and CDR2 (germline): GTSNPN, SVGIG (reference sequence). The CDR3 is made up of 15 amino acids. Trimming took 4 bases from V and 0 from J; bases not matched to a gene: 3. The CDR3 DNA reads TGTGCCTGGAACAGGGGGCGGGCAACTAATGAAAAACTGTTTTTT. This codes for CAWNRGRATNEKLFF.

In this sample, this clone turned up a few times. The chain employs TRBV18 and TRBJ2-7; 7 bases agree with TRBD1. The CDR3 contains 13 residues. CDR1 and CDR2 (germline): KGHSH, LQKENI. Losses at the gene ends were 4 bases for V and 2 bases for J; bases not matched to a gene: 2. The CDR3 DNA reads TGTGCCAGCTCACAAGGGACAGCCTACGAGCAGTACTTC. Translating it yields CASSQGTAYEQYF.

The rearrangement links TRBV5-1 to TRBJ1-1, with D tentatively TRBD1 (5 bases). The CDR3 extends over 14 amino acids. Trimming cost V 6 bases and J 1 base, with 13 bases left between them. The germline V gene encodes CDR1 SGHRS and CDR2 YFSETQ. The CDR3, as DNA: TGCGCCAGCACCAAAGACAGCACGAACACTGAAGCTTTCTTT. Amino acid sequence: CASTKDSTNTEAFF.

This chain uses TRBV7-2 with TRBJ2-1, with 7 bases identical to TRBD2. CDR1 and CDR2 (germline): SGHTA, FQGNSA. J was trimmed by 6 bases and V by 2 bases; bases with no gene match: 13. CDR3 length equals 17 residues. The CDR3: CASSLIPSGRAPNEQFF. Written as DNA, the CDR3 is TGTGCCAGCAGCTTAATCCCTAGCGGCCGAGCTCCCAATGAGCAGTTCTTC.